This T cell receptor beta chain comes out of a study of memory CD4+ T cells and cytomegalovirus serostatus. Remarks on this clone: Antigen: not known.

Study-wide results and caveats: The CMV-associated TCR signature appears largely within the CD4+ memory repertoire.

Single viable CD3+CD4+CD8-CD45RO+ cells were sorted as the memory CD4+ T cells. How the authors handled the data: Out-of-frame sequences were removed, leaving 2,204,828 distinct TCRbeta sequences. Sequenced by immunoSEQ multiplex PCR; TCRdb stores in-frame clones only, minus some. D and trimming come from the DNA, and the V and J calls and clone size come from that table. This sample carries about 96,000 clones, 80% of them seen once, and the ten largest clones take 3.6%. Germline CDR1 reads MGHRA; CDR2 reads YSYEKL. Losses at the gene ends were 4 bases for V and 4 bases for J; bases not matched to a gene: 9. The length of the CDR3 is 15 residues.

Sequencing was carried out using memory CD4+ T cells from blood. The sequence was obtained from an adult in good health and CMV-seropositive. This chain connects TRBV4-1 to TRBJ2-7; 8 nucleotides line up with TRBD2. CDR3 protein: CASSPLATSGYEQYF. The CDR3 nucleotides read TGCGCCAGCAGCCCCCTGGCCACTAGCGGATACGAGCAGTACTTC.